The 30 T cell receptor beta chains below all came from one sample that was sequenced in a study of blood T cell repertoires in COVID-19. Clones were sequenced by immunoSEQ multiplex PCR, and TCRdb holds only the in-frame ones, with some missing. The sample records tens of thousands of clones, approximately 86% being singletons. The sample was peripheral blood. The receptor source for this set is a man between 60 and 70 years old with acute or convalescent COVID-19.

The V and J genes are TRBV28 and TRBJ2-3, with 11 positions matching TRBD2. The CDR3 loop spans 17 amino acids. Germline V gives CDR1 MDHEN, CDR2 SYDVKM. Trimming cost V 6 bases and J 5 bases; bases outside gene matches: 13. CDR3 DNA: TGTGCCAGCAGCCCACTAGCGGGAGTGTCCGTTTTAGATACGCAGTATTTT. The encoded protein is CASSPLAGVSVLDTQYF.

The chain carries TRBV15 and TRBJ1-5; 8 positions agree with TRBD1. This CDR3 contains 17 residues. V lost 1 base, J lost 6 bases, and 11 bases stayed unmatched. The germline V gene encodes CDR1 LNHNV and CDR2 YYDKDF (reference sequence). The CDR3 bases are TGTGCCACCAGCAGAGGTCTCCGAGACAGGGGAGGTCAGCCCCAGCATTTT. Protein sequence: CATSRGLRDRGGQPQHF.

V is TRBV7-3 and J is TRBJ1-4; D is undetermined. CDR3 length: 16 amino acids. The germline V gene has CDR1 SGHTA and CDR2 FQGTGA. Deletions cut 1 base from V and 5 bases from J, with 14 bases between. The DNA of the CDR3 is TGTGCCAGCAGCTTAAACCCTCCTGGGAGGAATGAAAAACTGTTTTTT. It translates to CASSLNPPGRNEKLFF.

The V call is TRBV12-5, the J call TRBJ2-2; D unresolved. With 0 bases removed from V and 6 bases from J, the gap between germline ends came to 8 bases. Germline CDR1 reads LGHNT; CDR2 reads FRNRAP. The CDR3 contains 14 residues. CDR3 sequence (DNA): TGTGCTAGTGGTTTGGTACCCTACCCCGGGGAGCTGTTTTTT. Translating gives CASGLVPYPGELFF. Based on the CDR3 plus reference TRBV12-5 and TRBJ2-2, the full variable domain is DARVTQTPRHKVTEMGQEVTMRCQPILGHNTVFWYRQTMMQGLELLAYFRNRAPLDDSGMPKDRFSAEMPDATLATLKIQPSEPRDSAVYFCASGLVPYPGELFFGEGSRLTVL.

The chain carries TRBV2 and TRBJ2-4; D is uncertain. The V end lost 2 bases, the J end lost 2 bases, and 22 bases lay between the germline ends. CDR3 length: 19 amino acids. In germline, CDR1 is SNHLY, CDR2 FYNNEI. CDR3 loop: CASSELLLQSEQTKNIQYF. CDR3 coding DNA: TGTGCCAGCAGTGAATTGCTCCTCCAGAGCGAACAAACCAAAAACATTCAGTACTTC.

The genes are TRBV25-1 and TRBJ1-6; D possibly corresponds to TRBD1 (5 bases). The length of the CDR3 is 16 residues. V was shortened by 3 bases and J by 7 bases, with 16 bases between the two germline ends. CDR1 is MGHDK, CDR2 SYGVNS, per germline. The CDR3 DNA reads as TGTGCCAGCAGTGACCCCCGGACACCGGGCAATTCACCCCTCCACTTT. The encoded protein is CASSDPRTPGNSPLHF.

The chain employs TRBV7-2 and TRBJ1-2; the D gene is possibly TRBD1 (5 bases). The length of the CDR3 is 13 residues. Germline CDR1 reads SGHTA; CDR2 reads FQGNSA. Trimming shortened V by 5 bases and J by 5 bases, and 12 bases separated the two germline ends. CDR3 DNA: TGTGCCAGCAGCCAGGGTCCGCGTTATGGCTACACCTTC. This encodes CASSQGPRYGYTF.

The chain recombines TRBV29-1 with TRBJ2-7; 13 positions match TRBD2. Trimming removed 4 bases from V and 6 bases from J; junction bases left unmatched: 3. The CDR3 runs to 13 residues. Germline V gene data show CDR1 as SQVTM and CDR2 as ANQGSEA. The CDR3 DNA is TGCAGCGTTGGGACTAGCGGGAGAGGCGAGCAGTACTTC. As protein: CSVGTSGRGEQYF.

The J gene is TRBJ1-2, the V gene TRBV3-1 (or the pseudogene TRBV3-2); D unclear. The CDR3 is 12 amino acids. Germline-derived CDR1 and CDR2 are LGHDT and YNNKEL (reference sequence). The ends were cut back, 0 bases at V and 9 bases at J, with 8 bases in the middle. This chain's CDR3 is CASSQDSESYTF. The CDR3 DNA reads as TGTGCCAGCAGCCAAGATTCGGAGAGCTACACCTTC.

CDR3 sequence (DNA): TGTGCCAGTAGGGGGACAGGGGGCGATAAGAACACCGGGGAGCTGTTTTTT. Translating it yields CASRGTGGDKNTGELFF. The rearrangement uses TRBV19 and TRBJ2-2; 12 nucleotides agree with TRBD1. The V and J ends lost 6 bases and 1 base, in that order; junction bases with no gene match: 6. There are 17 residues in the CDR3. Germline assignment: CDR1 LNHDA and CDR2 SQIVND (reference sequence).

V is TRBV18 and J is TRBJ2-2; D unresolved. Germline-derived CDR1 and CDR2 are KGHSH and LQKENI. With 4 bases removed from V and 5 bases from J, the gap between germline ends came to 8 bases. There are 13 residues in the CDR3. CDR3 bases: TGTGCCAGCTCACTTGCGTCAACCGGGGAGCTGTTTTTT. Protein product: CASSLASTGELFF.

J is TRBJ2-5 and V is TRBV11-2; D perhaps matches TRBD1 (6 bases). Trimming removed 4 bases from V and 9 bases from J, with 18 bases in between. The CDR3 has 14 amino acids. Germline V lookup: CDR1 SGHAT, CDR2 FQNNGV. CDR3 amino acids: CASSSQQGGVSQYF. CDR3 bases: TGTGCCAGCAGCTCCCAACAGGGTGGGGTATCCCAGTACTTC.

A few counts support this clone. The V gene is TRBV18, the J gene TRBJ1-5; D possibly corresponds to TRBD1 (6 bases). The ends were cut back, 2 bases at V and 2 bases at J, with 16 bases in the middle. The CDR3 totals 17 residues. Germline V gives CDR1 KGHSH, CDR2 LQKENI. DNA of the CDR3: TGTGCCAGCTCACCAGAGGGCGGGGGGCTAGGCAATCAGCCCCAGCATTTT. Amino acid sequence: CASSPEGGGLGNQPQHF.

The chain links TRBV5-1 to TRBJ1-1; TRBD1 aligns across 8 bases. CDR1 is SGHRS and CDR2 is YFSETQ in the germline V gene. V shed 5 bases, J shed 2 bases, and the junction held 8 bases outside the gene matches. The CDR3 is 15 residues long. CDR3 coding DNA: TGCGCCAGCAGTTCCTCCGGGACAGGAAACACTGAAGCTTTCTTT. It specifies CASSSSGTGNTEAFF.

V is TRBV5-1 and J is TRBJ2-1; no definite D call. Germline CDR1 and CDR2: SGHRS and YFSETQ. CDR3 size: 13 residues. V shed 4 bases and J shed 6 bases, with 11 bases lying between them. DNA of the CDR3: TGCGCCAGCAGCCTCAACAGACCCAATGAGCAGTTCTTC. Its protein is CASSLNRPNEQFF.

This chain links TRBV12-3 or TRBV12-4 with TRBJ1-1, with unresolved D. The CDR3 is 13 residues long. V shed 6 bases and J shed 2 bases, with 10 bases lying between them. CDR3 sequence: CASSLGQNTEAFF. The CDR3 DNA is TGTGCCAGCAGCTTGGGCCAAAACACTGAAGCTTTCTTT.

V is TRBV12-3 or TRBV12-4 and J is TRBJ1-2; perhaps TRBD1 as D (5 bases). This CDR3 is built from 13 residues. The V end was cut by 6 bases, the J end by 2 bases, with 10 bases between. The DNA for the CDR3 is TGTGCCAGCAGAAAGACAGACAACTATGGCTACACCTTC. It translates to CASRKTDNYGYTF.

Only one count was recorded for this clone. The rearrangement uses TRBV4-2 and TRBJ2-1, with 11 nucleotides matching TRBD2. The CDR3 covers 18 residues. Germline assignment: CDR1 LGHNA and CDR2 YNFKEQ. Trimming removed 4 bases from V and 7 bases from J; junction bases left unmatched: 15. The CDR3 protein is CASSPSTSGSGFRNEQFF. CDR3 nucleotide sequence: TGTGCCAGCAGCCCAAGTACTAGCGGGAGTGGGTTCCGGAATGAGCAGTTCTTC.

The rearrangement uses TRBV11-2 and TRBJ2-1; 7 bases match TRBD2. CDR1 SGHAT and CDR2 FQNNGV come from the germline V gene. V dropped 3 bases and J dropped 4; count of bases not matched to a gene: 9. The CDR3 contains 16 residues. In DNA, the CDR3 is TGTGCCAGCAGCTTTGGACTAGAGGCCGCGTACAATGAGCAGTTCTTC. It encodes CASSFGLEAAYNEQFF.

This sequence joins TRBV19 and TRBJ1-1; D gene uncertain. Trimming took 0 bases from V and 0 from J, leaving 14 bases between them. This CDR3 has 17 residues. Germline loops: CDR1 LNHDA, CDR2 SQIVND (reference sequence). The DNA of the CDR3 is TGTGCCAGTAGTATAGATCCCCCCGGGGTGCTGAACACTGAAGCTTTCTTT. Its translation is CASSIDPPGVLNTEAFF.

This clone has a single count. The chain joins TRBV9 to TRBJ2-2; 8 nucleotides agree with TRBD1. Germline values: CDR1 SGDLS, CDR2 YYNGEE. The CDR3 runs 20 residues. V lost 3 bases and J lost 3; bases outside the gene matches: 19. The CDR3 region is CASSESLARGLFEYTGELFF. The CDR3 DNA follows: TGTGCCAGCAGCGAGTCGTTGGCCAGGGGGCTATTTGAGTACACCGGGGAGCTGTTTTTT.

The V gene is TRBV6-1, the J gene TRBJ2-1; D unclear. V lost 2 bases to trimming and J lost 6 bases, with 17 bases between them. The CDR3 is made up of 16 amino acids. Per germline, CDR1 MNHNS and CDR2 SASEGT. This chain's CDR3 is CASSEWVGSNRNEQFF. The CDR3 coding sequence is TGTGCCAGCAGTGAATGGGTGGGCTCTAACCGCAATGAGCAGTTCTTC.

V and J are TRBV6-2 or TRBV6-3 and TRBJ1-2, with a tentative D call TRBD1 (6 bases). From germline, CDR1 is MNHEY and CDR2 SVGEGT. Trimming cost V 0 bases and J 8 bases, with 19 bases left between them. The CDR3 contains 16 residues. The CDR3 spells CASSYSSSGRGHGYTF. Written as DNA, the CDR3 is TGTGCCAGCAGTTACTCGAGTAGTGGCAGGGGCCACGGCTACACCTTC.

V usage is TRBV7-8 and J usage is TRBJ2-1; 10 bases map to TRBD2. The CDR3 is 19 residues long. Trimming removed 5 bases from V and 9 bases from J; junction bases left unmatched: 22. Germline V CDR1 and CDR2: SGHVS, FQNEAQ. The CDR3 sequence: CASSDDSGASGRGRGEQFF. The CDR3 bases are TGTGCCAGCAGCGATGACAGCGGGGCTAGCGGGAGAGGGAGGGGTGAGCAGTTCTTC.

The J gene is TRBJ2-3, the V gene TRBV18; TRBD1 might be the D (5 bases). Germline V gene data show CDR1 as KGHSH and CDR2 as LQKENI. There are 13 residues in the CDR3. V dropped 7 bases and J dropped 2 bases, with 10 bases sitting between them. This chain's CDR3 is CASCDRFTDTQYF. CDR3 coding DNA: TGTGCCAGCTGCGACAGATTCACAGATACGCAGTATTTT.

The chain couples TRBV5-5 to TRBJ1-2, with unresolved D. V was trimmed by 4 bases and J by 7 bases, leaving 20 bases between them. The CDR3 sequence is 15 residues long. Germline-derived CDR1 and CDR2 are SGHKS and YYEKEE (reference sequence). The CDR3 spells CASSDIGGKSGGYTF. In DNA form, the CDR3 reads TGTGCCAGCAGCGACATCGGCGGGAAGTCGGGTGGCTACACCTTC. Using reference TRBV5-5 and TRBJ1-2 for the parts outside the CDR3, the full variable domain is DAGVTQSPTHLIKTRGQQVTLRCSPISGHKSVSWYQQVLGQGPQFIFQYYEKEERGRGNFPDRFSARQFPNYSSELNVNALLLGDSALYLCASSDIGGKSGGYTFGSGTRLTVV.

The chain employs TRBV19 and TRBJ1-1; D is perhaps TRBD1 (5 bases). Germline V gene sequence: CDR1 LNHDA, CDR2 SQIVND (reference sequence). There are 14 residues in the CDR3. Deletions cut 3 bases from V and 5 bases from J, with 13 bases between. The CDR3 spells CASSIGGVGTEAFF. In DNA, the CDR3 is TGTGCCAGTAGTATTGGAGGGGTAGGGACTGAAGCTTTCTTT.

The genes are TRBV14 and TRBJ1-5; weak D call: TRBD1 (5 bases). V was cut by 4 bases and J by 0 bases, with 19 bases left in between. This CDR3 is built from 18 residues. Per germline, CDR1 SGHDN and CDR2 FVKESK. CDR3 region: CASSLSRDRPHSNQPQHF. CDR3 nucleotide sequence: TGTGCCAGCAGCCTCTCCAGAGACAGACCCCATAGCAATCAGCCCCAGCATTTT.

The rearrangement links TRBV5-1 to TRBJ2-7; D is possibly TRBD1 (6 bases). V lost 0 bases to trimming and J lost 3 bases, with 10 bases between them. This CDR3 is built from 14 residues. Germline V lookup: CDR1 SGHRS, CDR2 YFSETQ. DNA for the CDR3: TGCGCCAGCAGCTTGGGGACAGAGGACTACGAGCAGTACTTC. It encodes CASSLGTEDYEQYF.

The chain has TRBV6-5 and TRBJ2-1; 12 bases are shared with TRBD2. Germline V gives CDR1 MNHEY, CDR2 SVGAGI. This CDR3 comprises 14 residues. After removal of 5 bases from V and 8 bases from J, the junction contained 4 bases not matched to a gene. The CDR3 loop reads CASSLAGGGDEQFF. CDR3 bases: TGTGCCAGCAGTCTAGCGGGGGGGGGCGATGAGCAGTTCTTC.